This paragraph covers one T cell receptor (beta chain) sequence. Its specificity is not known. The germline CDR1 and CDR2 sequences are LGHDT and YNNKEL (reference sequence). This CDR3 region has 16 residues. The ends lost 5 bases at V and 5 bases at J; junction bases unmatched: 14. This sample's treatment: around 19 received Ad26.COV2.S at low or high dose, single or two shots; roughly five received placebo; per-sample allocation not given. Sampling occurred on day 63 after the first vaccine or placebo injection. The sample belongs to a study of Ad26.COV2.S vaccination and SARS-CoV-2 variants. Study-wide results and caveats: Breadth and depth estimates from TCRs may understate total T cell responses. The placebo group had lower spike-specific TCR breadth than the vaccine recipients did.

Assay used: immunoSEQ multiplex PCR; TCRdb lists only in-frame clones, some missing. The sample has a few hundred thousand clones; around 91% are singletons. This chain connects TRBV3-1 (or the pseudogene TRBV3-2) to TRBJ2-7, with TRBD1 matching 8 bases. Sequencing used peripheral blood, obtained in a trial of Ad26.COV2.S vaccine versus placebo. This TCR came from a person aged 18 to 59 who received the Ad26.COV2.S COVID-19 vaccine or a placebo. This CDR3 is CASSTPAGQAAHEQYF. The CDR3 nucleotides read TGTGCCAGCAGCACCCCCGCGGGACAGGCCGCCCACGAGCAGTACTTC.